This TCR beta chain was sequenced for a study of cytomegalovirus exposure and HLA in healthy donors. Germline assignment: CDR1 MGHRA and CDR2 YSYEKL. J was trimmed by 6 bases and V by 3 bases; bases with no gene match: 9. The CDR3 covers 16 residues. 60 Vbeta and 13 Jbeta primers were used in PCR. Profiling relied on immunoSEQ multiplex PCR, and the TCRdb table lists in-frame clones only, not all of them. This table holds around 170,000 clones, over 70% found once. The TCR comes from a woman in her forties in good health and CMV-seropositive. What was sequenced was PBMCs. This chain links TRBV4-1 with TRBJ2-1; TRBD2 matches 9 bases. In DNA, the CDR3 is TGCGCCAGCAGCCAGCCCCTAGCGGGGAGGGGCAATGAGCAGTTCTTC. Protein: CASSQPLAGRGNEQFF.